The T cell receptor beta chain under discussion was sequenced for a study of blood T cell repertoires in COVID-19. Overall study context: The study drew acute and convalescent COVID-19 samples from the United States, Italy and Spain. In each case, the material was cDNA or gDNA derived from T cells, B-cell-depleted T cells, or PBMCs.

Sequenced by immunoSEQ multiplex PCR; TCRdb stores in-frame clones only, minus some. Of 450,000 to 500,000 clones in the sample, 75% to 90% were seen once. The CDR3 extends over 15 amino acids. Germline V gene data show CDR1 as SGHRS and CDR2 as YFSETQ. V dropped 4 bases and J dropped 4; count of bases not matched to a gene: 6. A few counts support this clone. The clonotype comes from a woman aged 18-35 years who had recovered from COVID-19. This chain joins TRBV5-1 and TRBJ1-3, with 9 nucleotides matching TRBD1. The sequencing sample was made of PBMCs or T cells enriched from blood (not recorded which). This chain's CDR3 is CASSPQGAEGNTIYF. Written as DNA, the CDR3 is TGCGCCAGCAGCCCACAGGGGGCGGAAGGAAACACCATATATTTT.